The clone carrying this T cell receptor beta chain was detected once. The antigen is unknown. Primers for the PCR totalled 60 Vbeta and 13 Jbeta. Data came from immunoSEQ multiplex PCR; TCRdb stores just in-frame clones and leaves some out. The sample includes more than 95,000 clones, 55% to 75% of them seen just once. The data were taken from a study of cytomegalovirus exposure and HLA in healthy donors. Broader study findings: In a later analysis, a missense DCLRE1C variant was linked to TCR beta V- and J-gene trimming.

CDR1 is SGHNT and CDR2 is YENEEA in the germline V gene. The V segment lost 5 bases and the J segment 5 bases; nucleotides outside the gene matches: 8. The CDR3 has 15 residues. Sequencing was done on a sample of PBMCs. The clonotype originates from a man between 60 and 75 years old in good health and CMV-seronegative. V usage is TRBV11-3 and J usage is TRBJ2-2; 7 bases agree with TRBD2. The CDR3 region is CASSPAGTITGELFF. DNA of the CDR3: TGTGCCAGCAGCCCAGCCGGGACTATAACCGGGGAGCTGTTTTTT.